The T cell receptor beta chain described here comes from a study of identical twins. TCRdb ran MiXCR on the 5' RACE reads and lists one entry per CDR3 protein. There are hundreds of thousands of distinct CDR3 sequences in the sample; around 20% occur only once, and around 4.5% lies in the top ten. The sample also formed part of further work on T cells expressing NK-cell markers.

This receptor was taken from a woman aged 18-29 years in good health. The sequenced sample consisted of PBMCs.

CDR3 DNA: TGTGCCAGCAGTCGAGTAGGGGAGACCGGGGAGCTGTTTTTT. Translated: CASSRVGETGELFF. The chain uses TRBV2 and TRBJ2-2; possibly TRBD1 or TRBD2 for D (5 bases each). This CDR3 is 14 amino acids long. In germline, CDR1 is SNHLY, CDR2 FYNNEI. The ends were cut back, 5 bases at V and 5 bases at J, with 12 bases in the middle.